This T cell receptor (beta chain) was profiled in a study of PD-1 blockade in classical Hodgkin lymphoma. General study findings and limits: At baseline, newly diagnosed patients reportedly showed less TCR diversity than healthy donors. Whatever underlies the repertoire differences (possibly disease activity or prior therapy) remains undefined.

Time point indicated: newly diagnosed, previously untreated cHL patient sample. Negative magnetic selection isolated CD4+ T cells from thawed PBMCs. In the case of this clone: Its cognate antigen is unknown.

Sequencing used immunoSEQ multiplex PCR; TCRdb keeps in-frame clones, though not all of them. Here the sample spans some 34,000 clones, roughly 91% being singletons. V lost 8 bases, J lost 3 bases, and 11 bases lay in between. Germline CDR1 reads WNHNN; CDR2 reads SYGVQD (reference sequence). This CDR3 spans 13 amino acids. Sequenced material: CD4+ T cells from blood. This sequence joins TRBV10-1 and TRBJ2-4; D is ambiguous. The receptor's source is a human donor with classical Hodgkin lymphoma. CDR3 sequence (DNA): TGCGCCAGCCGTGGATTCGTCAAAAACATTCAGTACTTC. Its translation: CASRGFVKNIQYF.